What follows are 14 T cell receptor beta chains derived from one specimen sequenced in a study of T cells in Graves' hyperthyroidism and ophthalmopathy. TCR beta CDR3 region amplification was performed from RNA transcripts. A set of HTBI primers served as the primers for a first-round RT-PCR of the TCR CDR3. TCRdb re-called the multiplex PCR reads through MiXCR, storing one row per CDR3 protein. The sample carries around 610,000 distinct CDR3 sequences, roughly 14% recorded once. The sample consisted of blood. The receptors come from a woman between 40 and 55 years old with Graves' ophthalmopathy.

This clonotype was counted only a few times. This rearrangement joins TRBV30 to TRBJ2-5; D is possibly TRBD1 or TRBD2 (5 bases each). The CDR3 extends over 14 amino acids. The germline gives CDR1 GTSNPN, CDR2 SVGIG (reference sequence). The V end lost 0 bases, the J end lost 3 bases, and 11 bases lay between the germline ends. The CDR3 spells CAWSVLDSKETQYF. The DNA of the CDR3 is TGTGCCTGGAGTGTACTAGACAGCAAAGAGACCCAGTACTTC.

This clonotype has at least ten counts. V usage is TRBV28 and J usage is TRBJ2-7; no reliable D call. CDR1 is MDHEN, CDR2 SYDVKM, per germline. There are 11 residues in the CDR3. Trimming cost V 7 bases and J 3 bases, with 7 bases left between them. CDR3 region: CASKGVYEQYF. CDR3 DNA: TGTGCCAGCAAAGGTGTCTACGAGCAGTACTTC.

Worth noting for this clonotype: Possible read error: a much larger clone is one base away. The genes are TRBV29-1 and TRBJ1-1; TRBD1 matches at 7 bases. The ends lost 0 bases at V and 0 bases at J; junction bases unmatched: 4. Germline CDR1 and CDR2: SQVTM and ANQGSEA. This CDR3 region has 15 residues. The CDR3 here is CSVEDGGQVNTEAFF. CDR3 coding DNA: TGCAGCGTTGAAGATGGAGGACAGGTGAACACTGAAGCTTTCTTT.

The chain is built from TRBV3-1 and TRBJ2-5, with 8 bases lining up with TRBD1. With V trimmed by 4 bases and J by 2 bases, 9 bases remained unmatched. Germline lookup yields CDR1 LGHDT and CDR2 YNNKEL (reference sequence). The CDR3 sequence is 16 residues long. The CDR3 loop reads CASSRTWDRRQETQYF. The CDR3 DNA follows: TGTGCCAGCAGCCGCACTTGGGACAGGCGGCAAGAGACCCAGTACTTC.

This clonotype appeared many times. DNA for the CDR3: TGTGCCAGCAGCTCGCAGGTGGTGAACACTGAAGCTTTCTTT. Amino acid sequence: CASSSQVVNTEAFF. This chain connects TRBV7-9 to TRBJ1-1; D remains unclear. This CDR3 contains 14 residues. Between the trimmed V and J ends, which lost 4 bases and 0 bases, there was a span of 9 bases. Per germline, CDR1 SEHNR and CDR2 FQNEAQ (reference sequence). Full variable domain (remainder filled in from reference TRBV7-9 and TRBJ1-1): DTGVSQNPRHKITKRGQNVTFRCDPISEHNRLYWYRQTLGQGPEFLTYFQNEAQLEKSRLLSDRFSAERPKGSFSTLEIQRTEQGDSAMYLCASSSQVVNTEAFFGQGTRLTVV.

The chain carries TRBV5-1 and TRBJ2-7, with a possible D match to TRBD2 (6 bases). From germline, CDR1 is SGHRS and CDR2 YFSETQ. V was shortened by 0 bases and J by 7 bases, with 20 bases between the two germline ends. The length of the CDR3 is 16 residues. DNA of the CDR3: TGCGCCAGCAGCTTGGAGGGGCTAGCGAGCTGGGGAGAGCAGTACTTC. The encoded protein is CASSLEGLASWGEQYF.

There are many counts of this clonotype. This chain links TRBV7-3 with TRBJ2-5; no clear D gene. This CDR3 contains 13 residues. Germline V gene lookup returns CDR1 SGHTA and CDR2 FQGTGA. The V gene lost 4 bases and the J gene lost 5 bases, with 11 bases spanning the gap. The CDR3 sequence: CASSSSYEETQYF. CDR3 nucleotide sequence: TGTGCCAGCAGCTCATCGTATGAGGAGACCCAGTACTTC.

This clonotype was recorded many times. The chain recombines TRBV2 with TRBJ1-6, with D hard to call. From germline, CDR1 is SNHLY and CDR2 FYNNEI. The germline V and J ends were trimmed by 7 bases and 9 bases, with 10 bases remaining between them. The CDR3 is 12 amino acids. As DNA, the CDR3 is TGTGCCAGCAATAGGAGGACTTCACCCCTCCACTTT. Translation gives CASNRRTSPLHF.

The J gene is TRBJ2-6, the V gene TRBV27; D is uncertain. The CDR3 has 17 amino acids. Germline CDR1 and CDR2: MNHEY and SMNVEV (reference sequence). V gave up 3 bases and J gave up 1 base, with 13 bases separating them. This CDR3 reads CASSFRIDGSGANVLTF. The DNA of the CDR3 is TGTGCCAGCAGTTTTCGTATCGATGGGTCTGGGGCCAACGTCCTGACTTTC.

The table lists this clonotype with many counts. V is TRBV13 and J is TRBJ2-7; D may be TRBD1 (6 bases). V was cut by 3 bases and J by 0 bases, with 12 bases left in between. This CDR3 is built from 15 residues. Germline V CDR1 and CDR2: PRHDT, FYEKMQ (reference sequence). DNA for the CDR3: TGTGCCAGCAGCTTCGGCACAGGGAGCTCCTACGAGCAGTACTTC. Encoded protein: CASSFGTGSSYEQYF.

This clonotype turned up a few times. It may be a read error: a sequence one base away is much more abundant. The chain links TRBV19 to TRBJ2-7, with D possibly being TRBD1 or TRBD2 (5 bases each). The germline gives CDR1 LNHDA, CDR2 SQIVND (reference sequence). The CDR3 consists of 16 residues. Trimming pared 1 base from V and 2 bases from J, leaving 15 bases between. CDR3 sequence (DNA): TGTGCCAGTAGTATAGCACCCGGGGCAGAGACCTACGAGCAGTACTTC. This codes for CASSIAPGAETYEQYF.

This clonotype was seen only a few times. The chain uses TRBV3-1 and TRBJ1-2; D gene uncertain. The CDR3 spans 16 residues. V lost 2 bases to trimming and J lost 4 bases, with 17 bases between them. Germline V lookup: CDR1 LGHDT, CDR2 YNNKEL (reference sequence). The DNA for the CDR3 is TGTGCCAGCAGCCAAAACCGCGGCCTACCCTTCTATGGCTACACCTTC. Translating it yields CASSQNRGLPFYGYTF.

V usage is TRBV18 and J usage is TRBJ2-5; TRBD2 matches 7 bases. The CDR3 spans 15 residues. Unmatched junction bases numbered 4, after V lost 1 base and J lost 2 bases. The germline CDR1 and CDR2 sequences are KGHSH and LQKENI. The CDR3 is CASSPRLAVQETQYF. CDR3 coding DNA: TGTGCCAGCTCACCACGTCTAGCGGTACAAGAGACCCAGTACTTC.

This clonotype was recorded at least ten times. The chain links TRBV12-3 or TRBV12-4 to TRBJ1-1, with D possibly matching TRBD1 (5 bases). V lost 4 bases to trimming and J lost 2 bases, with 11 bases between them. The CDR3 runs 14 residues. The CDR3 nucleotides are TGTGCCAGCAGTTCACCAGGGATAAACACTGAAGCTTTCTTT. It translates to CASSSPGINTEAFF.